These T cell receptor beta chains were read from a single sample in a study of cytomegalovirus exposure and HLA in healthy donors. Measured with immunoSEQ multiplex PCR; TCRdb has only the in-frame clones, and not every one. This table has 150,000 to 200,000 clones, around 78% appearing once. Input material: PBMCs. The receptors here all came from a woman in her thirties in good health and CMV-seropositive. CDR3s include the opening cysteine and the closing phenylalanine or tryptophan. D genes are given only for firm matches. Size is stated for part of the rows, as once, few or many counts, or as a class when the clone is expanded.

-,TRBV5-4,TRBD1,TRBJ1-2,CASSLYQQGYRGYTF,TGTGCCAGCAGCTTGTATCAACAGGGGTATCGTGGCTACACCTTC
-,TRBV5-6,-,TRBJ1-1,CASSWRGREAFF,TGTGCCAGCAGCTGGAGGGGTCGTGAAGCTTTCTTT
-,TRBV4-3,TRBD2,TRBJ2-5,CASSQDGTSGSYETQYF,TGCGCCAGCAGCCAAGACGGCACTAGCGGGAGCTATGAGACCCAGTACTTC
few,TRBV7-7,TRBD1,TRBJ2-5,CASSVDRTGEETQYF,TGTGCCAGCAGCGTCGACAGGACAGGGGAAGAGACCCAGTACTTC
-,TRBV7-2,TRBD1,TRBJ1-2,CASSRTGRGYTF,TGTGCCAGCAGCCGGACAGGGAGGGGCTACACCTTC
-,TRBV5-4,TRBD1,TRBJ2-6,CASSIGTGSSGANVLTF,TGTGCCAGCAGCATCGGGACAGGGTCGTCTGGGGCCAACGTCCTGACTTTC
-,TRBV27,-,TRBJ1-1,CASNRVRSTEAFF,TGTGCCAGCAACAGGGTGCGAAGCACTGAAGCTTTCTTT
-,TRBV5-4,-,TRBJ2-3,CASRDSGSTDTQYF,TGTGCCAGCAGAGACAGCGGGAGCACAGATACGCAGTATTTT
-,TRBV4-3,-,TRBJ1-2,CASSQGSGLYGYTF,TGCGCCAGCAGCCAAGGCTCAGGTCTCTATGGCTACACCTTC
-,TRBV29-1,-,TRBJ2-7,CSVLLRGTTYEQYF,TGCAGCGTTCTTTTACGGGGTACAACCTACGAGCAGTACTTC
few,TRBV7-8,-,TRBJ2-3,CASSLVHGQYSTDTQYF,TGTGCCAGCAGCTTAGTTCACGGACAGTACAGCACAGATACGCAGTATTTT
-,TRBV27,-,TRBJ2-1,CASRKGAPLSSYNEQFF,TGTGCCAGCCGCAAAGGAGCCCCATTGAGCTCCTACAATGAGCAGTTCTTC
-,TRBV2,-,TRBJ1-2,CASSEGGARAESGGYTF,TGTGCCAGCAGTGAGGGGGGTGCCAGGGCCGAGTCGGGGGGCTACACCTTC
few,TRBV15,-,TRBJ1-1,CATSRDYSGRLDTEAFF,TGTGCCACCAGCAGAGATTATTCAGGGAGGTTGGACACTGAAGCTTTCTTT
-,TRBV7-2,TRBD2,TRBJ2-7,CASSLEGRGRYEQYF,TGTGCCAGCAGCCTCGAGGGGAGGGGAAGGTACGAGCAGTACTTC
-,TRBV5-4,TRBD1,TRBJ2-7,CASSKGQANGEQYF,TGTGCCAGCAGCAAAGGACAGGCGAATGGGGAGCAGTACTTC
-,TRBV7-2,-,TRBJ2-7,CASTTTQGGYEQYF,TGTGCCAGCACCACTACGCAGGGGGGATACGAGCAGTACTTC
few,TRBV30,-,TRBJ2-7,CAWSDGRGREQYF,TGTGCCTGGAGTGACGGCAGGGGGAGGGAGCAGTACTTC
-,TRBV4-1,TRBD1,TRBJ2-5,CASSQQQRGPNGETQYF,TGCGCCAGCAGCCAACAGCAAAGGGGGCCTAACGGAGAGACCCAGTACTTC
-,TRBV5-6,TRBD1,TRBJ1-2,CASRKDRVGLGYTF,TGTGCCAGCAGAAAGGACAGGGTCGGGCTTGGCTACACCTTC
-,TRBV25-1,-,TRBJ1-4,CATGDEKLFF,TGTGCCACCGGGGATGAAAAACTGTTTTTT
-,TRBV18,TRBD1,TRBJ1-5,CASTKDRGQQPQHF,TGTGCCAGCACGAAGGACAGGGGGCAACAGCCCCAGCATTTT
-,TRBV14,-,TRBJ2-7,CASSLTRYEQYF,TGTGCCAGCAGCCTCACCAGATACGAGCAGTACTTC
-,TRBV7-8,-,TRBJ1-2,CASSPQGAQWHWAF,TGTGCCAGCAGCCCACAAGGGGCCCAGTGGCACTGGGCCTTC
-,TRBV5-8,TRBD1,TRBJ2-7,CASRRTGADEQYF,TGTGCCAGCAGAAGGACAGGGGCGGACGAGCAGTACTTC
-,TRBV6-1,-,TRBJ1-5,CASSDLQGQQPQHF,TGTGCCAGCAGTGATCTACAGGGCCAGCAGCCCCAGCATTTT
once,TRBV6-5,TRBD1,TRBJ1-4,CASSRDRVTEKLFF,TGTGCCAGCAGTCGGGACAGGGTGACTGAAAAACTGTTTTTT
once,TRBV19,-,TRBJ2-3,CASRSTGEDTQYF,TGTGCCAGTAGGAGCACGGGGGAAGATACGCAGTATTTT
-,TRBV25-1,-,TRBJ2-3,CASSGNEHTQYF,TGTGCCAGCAGTGGAAACGAGCATACGCAGTATTTT
few,TRBV27,-,TRBJ2-5,CASSKTRTAYQETQYF,TGTGCCAGCAGTAAAACTCGGACTGCATACCAAGAGACCCAGTACTTC
-,TRBV28,-,TRBJ1-5,CASHRQLMQPQHF,TGTGCCAGCCATCGACAATTAATGCAGCCCCAGCATTTT
-,TRBV5-1,TRBD2,TRBJ2-5,CASSLTRGSGETQYF,TGCGCCAGCAGCTTGACTCGCGGGAGTGGTGAGACCCAGTACTTC
-,TRBV11-2,-,TRBJ2-1,CASSLGSGNEQFF,TGTGCCAGCAGCTTAGGGTCGGGGAATGAGCAGTTCTTC
-,TRBV19,-,TRBJ1-2,CASTPGGAVRLYGYTF,TGTGCCAGTACCCCGGGAGGGGCAGTAAGACTCTATGGCTACACCTTC
-,TRBV29-1,TRBD1,TRBJ1-1,CSVDGTGGITEAFF,TGCAGCGTTGACGGGACAGGGGGAATTACTGAAGCTTTCTTT
-,TRBV6-1,-,TRBJ1-2,CASSPHRGGDYGYTF,TGTGCCAGCAGTCCCCACCGGGGGGGAGACTATGGCTACACCTTC
-,TRBV15,-,TRBJ1-1,CATSPNRGERSTEAFF,TGTGCCACCAGTCCGAATCGGGGGGAAAGGAGCACTGAAGCTTTCTTT
-,TRBV28,-,TRBJ2-5,CASGTIIAFQETQYF,TGTGCCAGCGGAACAATCATAGCGTTCCAAGAGACCCAGTACTTC
few,TRBV10-2,TRBD2,TRBJ2-1,CASAGATEQFF,TGCGCCAGCGCGGGAGCGACGGAGCAGTTCTTC
-,TRBV25-1,TRBD1,TRBJ1-5,CASSETGQGLNQPQHF,TGTGCCAGCAGTGAAACTGGACAGGGCCTCAATCAGCCCCAGCATTTT
-,TRBV4-3,-,TRBJ1-2,CASSQDRTAGGYTF,TGCGCCAGCAGCCAAGATAGGACGGCGGGTGGCTACACCTTC
-,TRBV7-9,-,TRBJ1-1,CASSPRGGAWTEAFF,TGTGCCAGCAGCCCAAGGGGGGGGGCTTGGACTGAAGCTTTCTTT
-,TRBV11-2,TRBD1,TRBJ2-4,CASSPRQGWGIQYF,TGTGCCAGCAGCCCCCGACAGGGATGGGGCATTCAGTACTTC
-,TRBV13,-,TRBJ2-1,CASSMRYSEQFF,TGTGCCAGCAGCATGCGCTACAGTGAGCAGTTCTTC
once,TRBV13,TRBD1,TRBJ2-7,CASSLGTGVYEQYF,TGTGCCAGCAGCTTGGGGACAGGGGTATACGAGCAGTACTTC
-,TRBV5-1,-,TRBJ1-4,CASSLDGRGNEKLFF,TGCGCCAGCAGCTTGGATGGGAGGGGAAATGAAAAACTGTTTTTT
-,TRBV2,-,TRBJ1-2,CASSEGTSIYGYTF,TGTGCCAGCAGTGAAGGGACATCAATCTATGGCTACACCTTC
-,TRBV7-2,-,TRBJ1-2,CASSPNRDGYTF,TGTGCCAGCAGCCCCAACCGGGATGGCTACACCTTC
-,TRBV7-8,-,TRBJ1-2,CASSLASGSLVSGYTF,TGTGCCAGCAGCTTAGCTTCAGGGTCGCTGGTAAGCGGCTACACCTTC
once,TRBV10-3,-,TRBJ1-1,CAISDRSRGDTEAFF,TGTGCCATCAGTGACCGGTCACGGGGGGACACTGAAGCTTTCTTT
-,TRBV14,-,TRBJ2-7,CASSRGGISYEQYF,TGTGCCAGCAGCCGCGGGGGCATCTCCTACGAGCAGTACTTC
-,TRBV7-2,TRBD1,TRBJ1-1,CASSSQGAAAFF,TGTGCCAGCAGCTCACAGGGGGCAGCAGCTTTCTTT